This TCR beta chain was recorded in a study of OX40 agonist ivuxolimab in advanced cancers. Overall study: The dose-escalation group included hepatocellular carcinoma, melanoma, renal cell carcinoma and head and neck cancer. Study conclusions and caveats: The study observed clonal expansion of CD4+ and CD8+ blood T cells by week 6 at 0.1 to 3.0 mg/kg. Low clonal expansion, among the lowest seen, marked partial responders at 0.1-3.0 mg/kg. CD8+ T cells (on average) carried more expanded clones than CD4+ T cells.

Concerning this clone itself: The antigen remains unidentified.

Unmatched junction bases numbered 12, after V lost 7 bases and J lost 4 bases. The CDR3 length is 16 residues. Germline loops: CDR1 SQVTM, CDR2 ANQGSEA. Here immunoSEQ multiplex PCR was the method, and the copy in TCRdb shows in-frame clones only, minus some. The data show some 65,000 clones, with about nine tenths seen just once and 0.3% to 0.4% held by the top ten. The sequence came from an adult with an advanced solid tumor such as melanoma, head and neck, liver or kidney cancer. This sequence joins TRBV29-1 and TRBJ2-1, with 11 bases matching TRBD1. Sample: CD4+ or CD8+ T cells sorted from blood, taken in a trial of the OX40 agonist ivuxolimab. The CDR3 sequence is CSARSSGTGGYNEQFF. Here the CDR3 DNA reads TGCAGCGCTCGGAGTAGCGGGACAGGGGGATACAATGAGCAGTTCTTC.